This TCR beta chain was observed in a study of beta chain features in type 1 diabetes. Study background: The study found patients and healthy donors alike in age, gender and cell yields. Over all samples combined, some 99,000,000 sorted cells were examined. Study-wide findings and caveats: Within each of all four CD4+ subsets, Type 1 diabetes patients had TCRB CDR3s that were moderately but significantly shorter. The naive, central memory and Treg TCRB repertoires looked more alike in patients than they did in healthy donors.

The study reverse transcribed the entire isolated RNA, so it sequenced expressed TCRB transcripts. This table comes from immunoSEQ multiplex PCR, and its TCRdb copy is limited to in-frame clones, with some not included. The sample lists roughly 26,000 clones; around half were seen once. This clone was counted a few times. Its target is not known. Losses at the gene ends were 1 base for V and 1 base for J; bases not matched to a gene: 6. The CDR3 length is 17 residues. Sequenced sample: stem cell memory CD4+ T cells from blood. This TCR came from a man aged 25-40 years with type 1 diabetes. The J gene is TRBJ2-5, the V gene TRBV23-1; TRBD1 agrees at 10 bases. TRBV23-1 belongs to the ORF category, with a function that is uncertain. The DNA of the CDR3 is TGCGCCAGCAGTCAATTTAACAGGACAGGGGGCCAAGAGACCCAGTACTTC. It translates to CASSQFNRTGGQETQYF.